This T cell receptor (beta chain) comes out of a study of shared clonotypes between healthy human individuals. Study observations and caveats: An expected dependence of interdonor clonotype sharing on sequencing depth was noted. A generally larger estimated richness was seen in naive subsets than in memory subsets.

V was clipped by 2 bases and J by 8 bases; unmatched bases: 5. Germline lookup yields CDR1 MGHRA and CDR2 YSYEKL. This CDR3 has 14 residues. Note on this clone: The target antigen is unknown.

Method: immunoSEQ multiplex PCR; TCRdb's copy keeps in-frame clones and lacks some. The repertoire holds approximately 110,000 clones, about 72% seen once, with almost 25% in the top ten. The source of this sequence is a woman aged 25-40 years in good health. Sequenced: memory CD8+ T cells sorted from blood. The subset denotes: CD45RO+ cells pooled with CCR7-negative TemRA cells. V gene TRBV4-1 combines with J gene TRBJ2-1; 8 positions agree with TRBD2. The chain's CDR3 is CASSQKGRGDEQFF. The CDR3 DNA reads as TGCGCCAGCAGCCAAAAGGGGCGGGGGGATGAGCAGTTCTTC.